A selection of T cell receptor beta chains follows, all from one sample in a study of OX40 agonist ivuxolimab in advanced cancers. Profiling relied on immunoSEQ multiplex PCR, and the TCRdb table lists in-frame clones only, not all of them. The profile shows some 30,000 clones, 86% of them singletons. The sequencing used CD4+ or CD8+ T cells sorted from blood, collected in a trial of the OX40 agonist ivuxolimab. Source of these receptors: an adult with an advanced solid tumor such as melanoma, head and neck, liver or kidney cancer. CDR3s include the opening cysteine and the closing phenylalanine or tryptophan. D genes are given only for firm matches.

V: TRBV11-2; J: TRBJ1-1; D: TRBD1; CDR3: CASSATIGTAQNTEAFF
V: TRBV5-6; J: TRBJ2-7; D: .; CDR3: CASSLEQNYEQYF
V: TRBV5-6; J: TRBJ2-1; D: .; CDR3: CASSFGGHRQFF
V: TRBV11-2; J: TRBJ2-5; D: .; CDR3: CASSLDRGAGETQYF
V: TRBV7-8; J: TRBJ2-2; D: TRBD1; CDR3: CASSLAGGQGAGKLPYTGELFF
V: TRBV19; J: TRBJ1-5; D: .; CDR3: CASSSGLRQPQHF
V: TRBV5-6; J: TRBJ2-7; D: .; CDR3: CASSLGKPEQYF
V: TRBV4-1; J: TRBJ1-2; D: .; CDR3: CASSHSDRANYGYTF
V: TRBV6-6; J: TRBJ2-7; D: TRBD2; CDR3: CASSPPGGYEQYF
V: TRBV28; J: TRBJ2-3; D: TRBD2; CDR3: CASSARGTSGEKLPTDTQYF
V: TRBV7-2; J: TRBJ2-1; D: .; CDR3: CASSLVRRGYNEQFF
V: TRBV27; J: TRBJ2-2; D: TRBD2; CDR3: CASSSGTRAGELFF
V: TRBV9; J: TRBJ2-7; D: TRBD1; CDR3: CASSVGGGHYEQYF
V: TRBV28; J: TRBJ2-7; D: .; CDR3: CASSSRNEQYF
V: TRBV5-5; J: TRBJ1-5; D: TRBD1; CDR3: CASSLGTGGYQPQHF
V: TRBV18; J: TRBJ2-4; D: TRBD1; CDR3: CASSPPDRLAKNIQYF
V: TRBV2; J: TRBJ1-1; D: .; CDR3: CASNRLMNTEAFF
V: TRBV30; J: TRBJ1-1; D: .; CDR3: CAWSGWRTEAFF
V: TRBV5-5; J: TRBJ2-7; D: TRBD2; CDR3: CASSLIAGVIEQYF
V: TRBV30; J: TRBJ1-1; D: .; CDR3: CASRTVMNTEAFF
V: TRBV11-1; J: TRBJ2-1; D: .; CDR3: CASSVARGGHEQFF
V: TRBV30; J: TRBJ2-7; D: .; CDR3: CAWSVGGYTYEQYF
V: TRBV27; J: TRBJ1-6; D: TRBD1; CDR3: CASSSGDRAEINSPLHF
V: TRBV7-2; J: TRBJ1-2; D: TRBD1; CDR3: CASSFRGPDYGYTF
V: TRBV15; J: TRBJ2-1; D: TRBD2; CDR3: CATSRERLGRDNEQFF
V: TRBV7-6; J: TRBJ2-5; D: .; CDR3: CASTKSGIWSQETQYF
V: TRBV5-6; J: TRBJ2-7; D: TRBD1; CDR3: CASSTGTGLYEQYF
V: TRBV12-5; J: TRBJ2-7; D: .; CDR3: CASGLVGETGIYEQYF
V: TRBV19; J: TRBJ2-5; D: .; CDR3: CASSSWGGETQYF
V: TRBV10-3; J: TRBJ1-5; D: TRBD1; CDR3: CATRGSVYSNQPQHF
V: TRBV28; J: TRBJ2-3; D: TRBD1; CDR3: CASSSGQGSTDTQYF
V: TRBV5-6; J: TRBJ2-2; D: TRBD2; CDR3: CASSRPSGYTGELFF
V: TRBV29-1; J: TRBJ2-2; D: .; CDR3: CSVEAASGELFF
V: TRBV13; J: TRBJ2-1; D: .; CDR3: CASSVRQVFYNEQFF
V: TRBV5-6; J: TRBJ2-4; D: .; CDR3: CASSSRGAKNIQYF